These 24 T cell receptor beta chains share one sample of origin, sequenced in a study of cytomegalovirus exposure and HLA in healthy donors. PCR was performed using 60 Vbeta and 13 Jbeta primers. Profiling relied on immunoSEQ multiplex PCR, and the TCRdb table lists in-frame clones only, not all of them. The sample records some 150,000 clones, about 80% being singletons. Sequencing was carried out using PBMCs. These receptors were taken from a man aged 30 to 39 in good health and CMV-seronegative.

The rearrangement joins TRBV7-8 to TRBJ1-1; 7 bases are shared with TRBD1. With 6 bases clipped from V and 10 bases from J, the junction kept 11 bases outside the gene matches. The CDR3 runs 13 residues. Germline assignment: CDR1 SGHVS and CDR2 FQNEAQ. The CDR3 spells CASSSSGGPVAFF. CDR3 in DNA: TGTGCCAGCAGTTCCTCAGGGGGGCCGGTAGCTTTCTTT.

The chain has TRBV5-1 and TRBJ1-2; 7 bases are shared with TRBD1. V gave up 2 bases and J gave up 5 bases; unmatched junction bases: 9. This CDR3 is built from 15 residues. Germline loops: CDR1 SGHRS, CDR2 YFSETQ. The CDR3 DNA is TGCGCCAGCAGCTTCGGAAATACAGGGGCTTATGGCTACACCTTC. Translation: CASSFGNTGAYGYTF.

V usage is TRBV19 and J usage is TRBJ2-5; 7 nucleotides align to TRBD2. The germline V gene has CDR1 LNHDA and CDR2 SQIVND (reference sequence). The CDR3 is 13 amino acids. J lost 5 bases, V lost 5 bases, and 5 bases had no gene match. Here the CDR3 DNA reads TGTGCCAGTAGTGGGACTACCGGGGAGACCCAGTACTTC. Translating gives CASSGTTGETQYF.

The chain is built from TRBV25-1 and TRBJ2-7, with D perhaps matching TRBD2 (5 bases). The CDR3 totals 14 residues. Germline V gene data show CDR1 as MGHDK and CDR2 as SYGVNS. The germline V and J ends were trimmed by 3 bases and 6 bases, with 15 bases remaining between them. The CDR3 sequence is CASSDPTLVPEQYF. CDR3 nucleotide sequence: TGTGCCAGCAGTGACCCTACACTAGTCCCCGAGCAGTACTTC.

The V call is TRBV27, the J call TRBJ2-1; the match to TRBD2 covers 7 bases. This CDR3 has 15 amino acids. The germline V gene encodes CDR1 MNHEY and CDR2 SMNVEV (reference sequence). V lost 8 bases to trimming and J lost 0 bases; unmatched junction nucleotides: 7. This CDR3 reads CASAIWGGSYNEQFF. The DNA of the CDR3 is TGTGCCAGCGCTATATGGGGGGGCTCCTACAATGAGCAGTTCTTC.

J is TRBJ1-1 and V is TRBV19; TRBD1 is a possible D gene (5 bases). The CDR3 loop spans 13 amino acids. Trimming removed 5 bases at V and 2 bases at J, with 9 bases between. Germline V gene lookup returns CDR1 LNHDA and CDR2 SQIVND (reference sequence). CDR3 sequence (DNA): TGTGCCAGTAGTGGGGGACTAAACACTGAAGCTTTCTTT. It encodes CASSGGLNTEAFF.

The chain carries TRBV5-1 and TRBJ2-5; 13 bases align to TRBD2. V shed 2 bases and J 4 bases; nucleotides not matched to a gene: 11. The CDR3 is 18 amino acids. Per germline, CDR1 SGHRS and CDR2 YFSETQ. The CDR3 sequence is CASSLWGRGLAGLETQYF. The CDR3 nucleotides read TGCGCCAGCAGCTTATGGGGACGGGGACTAGCGGGGTTAGAGACCCAGTACTTC.

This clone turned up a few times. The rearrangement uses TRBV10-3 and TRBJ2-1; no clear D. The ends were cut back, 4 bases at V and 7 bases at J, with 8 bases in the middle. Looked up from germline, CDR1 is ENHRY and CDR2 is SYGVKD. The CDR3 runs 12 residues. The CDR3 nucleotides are TGTGCCATCAGTGCTCGAGGTAATGAGCAGTTCTTC. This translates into CAISARGNEQFF.

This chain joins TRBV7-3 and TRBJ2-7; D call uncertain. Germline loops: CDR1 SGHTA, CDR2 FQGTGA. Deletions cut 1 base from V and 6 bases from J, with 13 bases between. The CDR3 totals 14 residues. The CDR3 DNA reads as TGTGCCAGCAGCTTAATCGCGGAGCTCGGCGAGCAGTACTTC. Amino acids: CASSLIAELGEQYF.

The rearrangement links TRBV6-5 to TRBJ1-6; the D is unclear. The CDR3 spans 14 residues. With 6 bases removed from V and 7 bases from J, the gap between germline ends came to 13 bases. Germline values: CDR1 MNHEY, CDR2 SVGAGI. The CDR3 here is CASSDGLRNSPLHF. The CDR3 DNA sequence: TGTGCCAGCAGCGACGGACTTCGGAATTCACCCCTCCACTTT.

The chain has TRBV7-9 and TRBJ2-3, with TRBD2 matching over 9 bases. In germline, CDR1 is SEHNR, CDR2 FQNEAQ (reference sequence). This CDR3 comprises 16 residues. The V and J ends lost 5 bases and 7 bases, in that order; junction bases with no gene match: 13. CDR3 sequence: CASSTLAGPPHNTQYF. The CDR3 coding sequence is TGTGCCAGCAGCACGCTAGCGGGGCCACCCCACAATACGCAGTATTTT.

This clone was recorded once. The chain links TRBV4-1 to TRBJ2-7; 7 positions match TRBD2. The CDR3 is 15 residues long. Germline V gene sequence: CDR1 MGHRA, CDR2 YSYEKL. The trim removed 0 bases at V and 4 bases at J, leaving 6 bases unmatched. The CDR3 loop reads CASSQEGAGEYEQYF. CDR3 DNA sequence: TGCGCCAGCAGCCAAGAAGGCGCGGGAGAATACGAGCAGTACTTC.

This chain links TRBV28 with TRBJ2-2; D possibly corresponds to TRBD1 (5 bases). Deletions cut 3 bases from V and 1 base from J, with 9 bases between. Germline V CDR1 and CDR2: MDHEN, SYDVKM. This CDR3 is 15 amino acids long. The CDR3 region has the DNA TGTGCCAGCAGTTTGACAGCTCTGAACACCGGGGAGCTGTTTTTT. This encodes CASSLTALNTGELFF.

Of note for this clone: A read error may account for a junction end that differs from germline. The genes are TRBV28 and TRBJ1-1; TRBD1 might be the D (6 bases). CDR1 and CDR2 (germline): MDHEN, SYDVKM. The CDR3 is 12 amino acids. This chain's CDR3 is CASSLGGASGAF. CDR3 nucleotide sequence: TGTGCCAGCAGTTTAGGGGGGGCCTCCGGCGCCTTT.

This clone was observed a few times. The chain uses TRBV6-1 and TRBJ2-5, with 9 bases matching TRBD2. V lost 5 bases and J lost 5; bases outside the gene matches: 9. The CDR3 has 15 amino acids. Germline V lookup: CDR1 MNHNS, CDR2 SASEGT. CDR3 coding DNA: TGTGCCAGCAGTACCGCGGGGGGGCCCCCGGAGACCCAGTACTTC. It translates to CASSTAGGPPETQYF.

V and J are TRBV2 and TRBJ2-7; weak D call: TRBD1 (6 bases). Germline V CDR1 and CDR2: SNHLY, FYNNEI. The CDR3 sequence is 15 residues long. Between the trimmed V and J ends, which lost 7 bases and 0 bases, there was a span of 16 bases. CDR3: CASTRDTRGSYEQYF. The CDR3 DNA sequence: TGTGCCAGCACTCGGGACACCCGGGGCTCCTACGAGCAGTACTTC.

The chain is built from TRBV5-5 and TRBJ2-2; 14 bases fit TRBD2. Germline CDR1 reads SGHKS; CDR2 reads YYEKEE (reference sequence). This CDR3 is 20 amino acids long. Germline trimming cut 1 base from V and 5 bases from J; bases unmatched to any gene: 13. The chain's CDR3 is CASSLTGTSGSRPWTGELFF. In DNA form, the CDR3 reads TGTGCCAGCAGCTTGACGGGGACTAGCGGGAGCAGGCCGTGGACCGGGGAGCTGTTTTTT.

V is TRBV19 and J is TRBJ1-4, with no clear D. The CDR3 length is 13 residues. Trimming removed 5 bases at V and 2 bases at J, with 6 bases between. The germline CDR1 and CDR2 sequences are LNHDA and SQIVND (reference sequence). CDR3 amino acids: CASSGQTNEKLFF. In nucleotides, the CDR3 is TGTGCCAGTAGTGGGCAGACTAATGAAAAACTGTTTTTT.

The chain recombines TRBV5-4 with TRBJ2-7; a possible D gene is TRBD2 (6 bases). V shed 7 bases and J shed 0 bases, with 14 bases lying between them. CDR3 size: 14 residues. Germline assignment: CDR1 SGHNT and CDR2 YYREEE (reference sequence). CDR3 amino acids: CASSTGDDSYEQYF. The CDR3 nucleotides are TGTGCCAGCTCTACGGGGGATGACTCCTACGAGCAGTACTTC.

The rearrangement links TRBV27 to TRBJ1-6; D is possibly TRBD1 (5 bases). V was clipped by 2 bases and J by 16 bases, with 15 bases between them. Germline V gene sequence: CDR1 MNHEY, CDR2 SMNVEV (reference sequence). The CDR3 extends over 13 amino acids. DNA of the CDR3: TGTGCCAGCAGTTTAATCCCCGACAGATATCTCCACTTT. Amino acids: CASSLIPDRYLHF.

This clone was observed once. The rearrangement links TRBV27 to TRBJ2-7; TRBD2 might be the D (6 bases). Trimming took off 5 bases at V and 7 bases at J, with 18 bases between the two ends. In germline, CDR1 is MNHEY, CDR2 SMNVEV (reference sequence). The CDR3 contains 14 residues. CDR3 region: CASSRLGEVREQYF. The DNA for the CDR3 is TGTGCCAGCAGTCGGCTGGGGGAGGTGAGGGAGCAGTACTTC.

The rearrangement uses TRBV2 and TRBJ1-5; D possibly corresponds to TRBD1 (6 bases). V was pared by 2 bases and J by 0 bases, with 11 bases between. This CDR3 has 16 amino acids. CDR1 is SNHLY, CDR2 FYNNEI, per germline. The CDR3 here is CASSESDSSSNQPQHF. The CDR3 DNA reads TGTGCCAGCAGTGAATCGGACAGTAGTAGCAATCAGCCCCAGCATTTT.

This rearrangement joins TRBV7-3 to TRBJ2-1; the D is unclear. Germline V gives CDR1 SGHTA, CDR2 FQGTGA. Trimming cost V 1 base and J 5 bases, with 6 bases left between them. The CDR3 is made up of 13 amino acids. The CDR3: CASSLSGHNEQFF. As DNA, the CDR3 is TGTGCCAGCAGCTTAAGCGGCCACAATGAGCAGTTCTTC.

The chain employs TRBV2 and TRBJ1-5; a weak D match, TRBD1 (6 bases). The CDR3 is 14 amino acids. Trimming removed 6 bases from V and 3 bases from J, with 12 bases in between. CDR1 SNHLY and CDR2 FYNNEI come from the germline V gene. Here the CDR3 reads CASRTGEDNQPQHF. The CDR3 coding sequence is TGTGCCAGCAGGACAGGAGAAGACAATCAGCCCCAGCATTTT.